This T cell receptor beta chain was sequenced in a study of blood T cells in healthy people across ages. Combining a sample-barcoded 5' primer with a J-beta primer mix, a second PCR ran for roughly 6 to 12 cycles. Every single cDNA molecule received a tag from a template-switch adaptor with 12 random nucleotides. TCRdb itself ran the 5' RACE reads through MiXCR, one entry per CDR3 protein. The table has over a million distinct CDR3 sequences, 20% to 25% seen once. In addition, the sample was reused for a study of T cells of mothers and their children. That work states: According to the study, all extracted RNA entered cDNA synthesis at 1.5 ug per 15 ul. The shaping of TCR recombination output by thymic selection is similar in related and unrelated pairs.

The sample taken for sequencing was blood. The sequence was obtained from a girl aged 2-10 years in good health.

The chain's CDR3 is CASSREGGPIGYTF. DNA of the CDR3: TGTGCCAGCAGCCGCGAGGGGGGGCCAATAGGCTACACCTTC. The J gene is TRBJ1-2, the V gene TRBV6-5; a weak D match, TRBD1 (6 bases). The V and J ends lost 6 bases and 8 bases respectively, with 19 bases between them. The germline V gene has CDR1 MNHEY and CDR2 SVGAGI. CDR3 size: 14 residues.